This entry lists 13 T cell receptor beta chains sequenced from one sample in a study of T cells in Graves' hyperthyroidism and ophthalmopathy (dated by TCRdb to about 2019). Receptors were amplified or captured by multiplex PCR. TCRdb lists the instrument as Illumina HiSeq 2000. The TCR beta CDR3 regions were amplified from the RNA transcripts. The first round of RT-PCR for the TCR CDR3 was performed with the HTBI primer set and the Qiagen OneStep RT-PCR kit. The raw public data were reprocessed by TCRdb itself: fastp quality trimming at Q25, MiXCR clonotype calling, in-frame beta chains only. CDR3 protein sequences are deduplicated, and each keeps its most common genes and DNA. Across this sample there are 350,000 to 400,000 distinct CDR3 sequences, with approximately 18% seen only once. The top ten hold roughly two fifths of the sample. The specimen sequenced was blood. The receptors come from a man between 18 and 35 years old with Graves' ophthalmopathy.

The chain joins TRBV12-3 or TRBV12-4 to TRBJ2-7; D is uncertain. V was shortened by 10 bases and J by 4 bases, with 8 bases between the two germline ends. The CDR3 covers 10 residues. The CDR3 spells CATNRYEQYF. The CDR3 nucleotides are TGTGCCACAAATCGGTACGAGCAGTACTTC.

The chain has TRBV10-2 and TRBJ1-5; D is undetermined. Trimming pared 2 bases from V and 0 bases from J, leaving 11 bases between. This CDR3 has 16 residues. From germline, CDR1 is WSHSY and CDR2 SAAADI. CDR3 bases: TGCGCCAGCAGTGAGAGGGTGCCAGTTAGCAATCAGCCCCAGCATTTT. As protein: CASSERVPVSNQPQHF.

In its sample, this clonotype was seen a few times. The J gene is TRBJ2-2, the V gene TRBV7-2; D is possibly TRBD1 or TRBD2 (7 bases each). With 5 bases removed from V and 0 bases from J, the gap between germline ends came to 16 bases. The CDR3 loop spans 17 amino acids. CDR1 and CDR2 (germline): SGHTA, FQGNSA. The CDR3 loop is CASSLQGGGANTGELFF. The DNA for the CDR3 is TGTGCCAGCAGCCTTCAGGGGGGGGGGGCGAACACCGGGGAGCTGTTTTTT.

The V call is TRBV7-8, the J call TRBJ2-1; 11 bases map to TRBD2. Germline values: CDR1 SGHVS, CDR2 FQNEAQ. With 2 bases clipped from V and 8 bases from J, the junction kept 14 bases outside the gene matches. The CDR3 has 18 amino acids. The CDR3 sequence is CASSLTLAGGLIRDEQFF. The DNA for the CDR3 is TGTGCCAGCAGCTTAACCCTAGCGGGGGGCCTAATTCGGGATGAGCAGTTCTTC.

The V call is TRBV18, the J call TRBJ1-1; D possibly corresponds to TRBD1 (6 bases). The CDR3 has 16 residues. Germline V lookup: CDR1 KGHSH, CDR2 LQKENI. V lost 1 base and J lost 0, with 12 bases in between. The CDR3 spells CASSPLGGGMNTEAFF. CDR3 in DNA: TGTGCCAGCTCACCACTAGGAGGGGGAATGAACACTGAAGCTTTCTTT. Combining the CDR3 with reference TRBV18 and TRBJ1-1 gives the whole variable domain NAGVMQNPRHLVRRRGQEARLRCSPMKGHSHVYWYRQLPEEGLKFMVYLQKENIIDESGMPKERFSAEFPKEGPSILRIQQVVRGDSAAYFCASSPLGGGMNTEAFFGQGTRLTVV.

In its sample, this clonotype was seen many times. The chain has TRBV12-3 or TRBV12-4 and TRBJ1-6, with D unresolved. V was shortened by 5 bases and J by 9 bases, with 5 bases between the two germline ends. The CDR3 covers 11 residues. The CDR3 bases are TGTGCCAGCAGTCCAGGTTCACCCCTCCACTTT. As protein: CASSPGSPLHF.

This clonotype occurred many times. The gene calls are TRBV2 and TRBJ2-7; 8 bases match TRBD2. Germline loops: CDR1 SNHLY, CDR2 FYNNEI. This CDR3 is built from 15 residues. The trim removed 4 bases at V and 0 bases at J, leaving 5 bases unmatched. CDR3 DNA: TGTGCCAGCAGTGTGGAGCGGGGGCCCTCCTACGAGCAGTACTTC. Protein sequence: CASSVERGPSYEQYF.

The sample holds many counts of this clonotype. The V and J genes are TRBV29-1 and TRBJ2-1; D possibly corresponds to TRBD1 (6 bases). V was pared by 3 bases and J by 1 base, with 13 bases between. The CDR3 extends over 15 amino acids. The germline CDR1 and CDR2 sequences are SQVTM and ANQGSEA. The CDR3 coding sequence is TGCAGCGTTGAGGGATTGGACAGATCCTACAATGAGCAGTTCTTC. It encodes CSVEGLDRSYNEQFF.

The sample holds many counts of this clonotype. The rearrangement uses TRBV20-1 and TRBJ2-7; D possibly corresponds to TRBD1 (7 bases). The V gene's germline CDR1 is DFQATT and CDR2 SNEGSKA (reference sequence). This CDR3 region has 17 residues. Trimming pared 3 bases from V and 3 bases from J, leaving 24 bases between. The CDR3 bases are TGCAGTGCTAGGACACCGATACCGAACAGGGGACTCTACGAGCAGTACTTC. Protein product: CSARTPIPNRGLYEQYF.

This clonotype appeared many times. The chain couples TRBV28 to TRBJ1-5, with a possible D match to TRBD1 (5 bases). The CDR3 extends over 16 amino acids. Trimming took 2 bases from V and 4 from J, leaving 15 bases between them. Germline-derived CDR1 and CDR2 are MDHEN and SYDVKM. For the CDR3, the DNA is TGTGCCAGCAGTTTAGCATCAGGGAGGGGAAATCAGCCCCAGCATTTT. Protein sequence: CASSLASGRGNQPQHF.

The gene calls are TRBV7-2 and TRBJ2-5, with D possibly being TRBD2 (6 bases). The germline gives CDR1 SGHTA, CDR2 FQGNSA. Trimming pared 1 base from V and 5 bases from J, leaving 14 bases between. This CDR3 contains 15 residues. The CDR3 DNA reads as TGTGCCAGCAGCTTAGATACGTTCGCGGGGGAGACCCAGTACTTC. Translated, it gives CASSLDTFAGETQYF.

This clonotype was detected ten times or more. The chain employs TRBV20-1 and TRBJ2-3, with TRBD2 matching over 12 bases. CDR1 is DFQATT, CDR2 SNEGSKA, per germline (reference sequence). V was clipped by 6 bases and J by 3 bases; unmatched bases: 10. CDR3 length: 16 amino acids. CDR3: CSAPSGGAVLTDTQYF. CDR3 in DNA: TGCAGTGCCCCTAGCGGGGGGGCCGTTCTGACAGATACGCAGTATTTT.

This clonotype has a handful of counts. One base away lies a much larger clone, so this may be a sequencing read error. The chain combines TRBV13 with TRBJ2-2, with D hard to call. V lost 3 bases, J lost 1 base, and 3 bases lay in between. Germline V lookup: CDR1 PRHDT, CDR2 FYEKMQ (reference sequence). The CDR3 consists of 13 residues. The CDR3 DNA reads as TGTGCCAGCAGCTTTGAGAACACCGGGGAGCTGTTTTTT. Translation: CASSFENTGELFF.